These 30 T cell receptor beta chains were all obtained from the same sample, sequenced in a study of shared clonotypes between healthy human individuals. Here immunoSEQ multiplex PCR was the method, and the copy in TCRdb shows in-frame clones only, minus some. The repertoire has over 2 million clones, around 92% of them found once; the top ten carry around 0.35%. The sample was naive CD4+ T cells from PBMCs. Subset described: CD45RA+ positively selected. These TCRs come from a man in his late teens or twenties in good health. Some clones in this sample may be carry-over from other donors' samples.

This rearrangement joins TRBV7-9 to TRBJ2-7; D gene ambiguous. The CDR3 extends over 18 amino acids. Trimming shortened V by 1 base and J by 5 bases, and 24 bases separated the two germline ends. Germline V CDR1 and CDR2: SEHNR, FQNEAQ (reference sequence). The CDR3 coding sequence is TGTGCCAGCAGCTTAGATAGGACGGCCCAGGAGTCGACCCACGAGCAGTACTTC. It yields the protein CASSLDRTAQESTHEQYF.

V is TRBV4-1 and J is TRBJ1-1, with a possible D match to TRBD1 (6 bases). V lost 3 bases to trimming and J lost 4 bases, with 6 bases between them. In germline, CDR1 is MGHRA, CDR2 YSYEKL. CDR3 length: 12 amino acids. The CDR3: CASSHRGTEAFF. In DNA, the CDR3 is TGCGCCAGCAGCCACAGGGGCACTGAAGCTTTCTTT.

As for this clone: At the DNA level, this CDR3 is encoded by other sequences in the same sample as well. The chain has TRBV7-2 and TRBJ2-7, with TRBD1 identical over 8 bases. The CDR3 contains 15 residues. J lost 3 bases, V lost 4 bases, and 8 bases had no gene match. The germline gives CDR1 SGHTA, CDR2 FQGNSA. The CDR3 region is CASSSGQGGVYEQYF. The CDR3, as DNA: TGTGCCAGCAGCTCAGGACAGGGAGGTGTCTACGAGCAGTACTTC.

The CDR3 coding sequence is TGTGCCAGCAATGGCAGGGGGCCCTACAATGAGCAGTTCTTC. It encodes CASNGRGPYNEQFF. The genes are TRBV2 and TRBJ2-1; TRBD1 aligns across 8 bases. V dropped 7 bases and J dropped 2; count of bases not matched to a gene: 4. The CDR3 length is 14 residues. Germline assignment: CDR1 SNHLY and CDR2 FYNNEI.

The chain employs TRBV5-4 and TRBJ2-7, with a possible D match to TRBD1 (6 bases). Germline V CDR1 and CDR2: SGHNT, YYREEE (reference sequence). The length of the CDR3 is 14 residues. V gave up 4 bases and J gave up 6 bases, with 17 bases separating them. CDR3 nucleotide sequence: TGTGCCAGCAGCCTTACAGGGAGCAACGCCGAGCAGTACTTC. Its protein product is CASSLTGSNAEQYF.

This chain joins TRBV7-9 and TRBJ1-1, with 10 positions matching TRBD1. V shed 5 bases and J 11 bases; nucleotides not matched to a gene: 11. The germline V gene encodes CDR1 SEHNR and CDR2 FQNEAQ (reference sequence). The CDR3 spans 14 residues. In DNA form, the CDR3 reads TGTGCCAGCAGCGAATTATCAGGGACAGGGGTTGCTTTCTTT. Translating it yields CASSELSGTGVAFF.

V usage is TRBV2 and J usage is TRBJ2-4; D not certain. This CDR3 contains 16 residues. Germline loops: CDR1 SNHLY, CDR2 FYNNEI. The V gene lost 4 bases and the J gene lost 0 bases, with 13 bases spanning the gap. For the CDR3, the DNA is TGTGCCAGCAGTGCTGGCAGTCGGCTAGCCAAAAACATTCAGTACTTC. It yields the protein CASSAGSRLAKNIQYF.

V is TRBV28 and J is TRBJ2-5; 7 positions agree with TRBD2. This CDR3 comprises 14 residues. Germline values: CDR1 MDHEN, CDR2 SYDVKM. V shed 5 bases, J shed 5 bases, and the junction held 8 bases outside the gene matches. CDR3 in amino acids: CASSLRLGGETQYF. The CDR3 DNA reads TGTGCCAGCAGTCTGCGGCTCGGGGGGGAGACCCAGTACTTC.

The chain couples TRBV19 to TRBJ1-5; 9 positions agree with TRBD1. Trimming cost V 7 bases and J 4 bases; bases outside gene matches: 8. This CDR3 has 15 amino acids. The germline gives CDR1 LNHDA, CDR2 SQIVND (reference sequence). The CDR3 DNA follows: TGTGCCAGTACCCCGGGACAGGGATCTAATCAGCCCCAGCATTTT. Protein: CASTPGQGSNQPQHF. Combining the CDR3 with reference TRBV19 and TRBJ1-5 gives the whole variable domain DGGITQSPKYLFRKEGQNVTLSCEQNLNHDAMYWYRQDPGQGLRLIYYSQIVNDFQKGDIAEGYSVSREKKESFPLTVTSAQKNPTAFYLCASTPGQGSNQPQHFGDGTRLSIL.

This clone appeared a single time. The chain is built from TRBV15 and TRBJ2-7; D remains unclear. The V gene lost 3 bases and the J gene lost 4 bases, with 16 bases spanning the gap. The CDR3 contains 15 residues. The germline CDR1 and CDR2 sequences are LNHNV and YYDKDF (reference sequence). The CDR3 sequence: CATSRSIVAKYEQYF. In DNA, the CDR3 is TGTGCCACCAGCAGGTCCATTGTGGCCAAATACGAGCAGTACTTC.

The chain carries TRBV5-6 and TRBJ1-6; 8 positions agree with TRBD1. The ends lost 0 bases at V and 9 bases at J; junction bases unmatched: 11. The CDR3 consists of 17 residues. Per the germline V gene, CDR1 is SGHDT and CDR2 is YYEEEE. The CDR3 DNA is TGTGCCAGCAGCTTGGCCAAGGCAGGGGGCGCCGGTTCACCCCTCCACTTT. This gives the protein CASSLAKAGGAGSPLHF.

This clone was seen just once. The chain recombines TRBV5-6 with TRBJ2-7, with 10 positions matching TRBD1. V was clipped by 5 bases and J by 4 bases; unmatched bases: 9. Germline assignment: CDR1 SGHDT and CDR2 YYEEEE. CDR3 length: 15 amino acids. CDR3 in amino acids: CASRGTGTGVYEQYF. DNA for the CDR3: TGTGCCAGCAGGGGAACCGGGACAGGGGTTTACGAGCAGTACTTC.

The rearrangement uses TRBV2 and TRBJ2-7; 13 bases agree with TRBD2. The V segment lost 4 bases and the J segment 6 bases; nucleotides outside the gene matches: 9. The CDR3 consists of 16 residues. CDR1 is SNHLY and CDR2 is FYNNEI in the germline V gene. For the CDR3, the DNA is TGTGCCAGCAGTGTCTTAGGACTAGCGGGAGTAAGCGAGCAGTACTTC. Residues: CASSVLGLAGVSEQYF.

The V gene is TRBV6-5, the J gene TRBJ2-7, with a weak D call TRBD1 (6 bases). Judging by the DNA end, TRBJ2-5 fits better; the J call may be wrong. The CDR3 totals 13 residues. The germline CDR1 and CDR2 sequences are MNHEY and SVGAGI. This chain's CDR3 is CATMSQGFETQYF. The CDR3 region has the DNA TGTGCCACAATGAGCCAGGGGTTTGAGACCCAGTACTTC.

V and J are TRBV5-1 and TRBJ2-2; D unresolved. The germline V gene has CDR1 SGHRS and CDR2 YFSETQ. The germline V and J ends were trimmed by 1 base and 2 bases, with 12 bases remaining between them. The CDR3 has 16 amino acids. The CDR3 DNA reads as TGCGCCAGCAGCTTGCTGGCACAGATCAACACCGGGGAGCTGTTTTTT. Its translation: CASSLLAQINTGELFF.

This clone was seen a single time. V and J are TRBV29-1 and TRBJ2-3; maybe TRBD1 (6 bases). Between the trimmed V and J ends, which lost 2 bases and 2 bases, there was a span of 11 bases. CDR1 is SQVTM, CDR2 ANQGSEA, per germline. The CDR3 spans 14 residues. DNA of the CDR3: TGCAGCGTTGAAAGGGGGACCTACACAGATACGCAGTATTTT. Translating it yields CSVERGTYTDTQYF.

The chain joins TRBV5-1 to TRBJ1-1; maybe TRBD1 (6 bases). Germline assignment: CDR1 SGHRS and CDR2 YFSETQ. This CDR3 is built from 14 residues. The V gene lost 1 base and the J gene lost 4 bases, with 11 bases spanning the gap. CDR3 region: CASSLRGKGTEAFF. The CDR3 region has the DNA TGCGCCAGCAGCTTGAGGGGGAAGGGCACTGAAGCTTTCTTT.

V and J are TRBV14 and TRBJ1-4; TRBD1 aligns across 7 bases. CDR3 length: 16 amino acids. Germline trimming cut 3 bases from V and 2 bases from J; bases unmatched to any gene: 6. Germline V CDR1 and CDR2: SGHDN, FVKESK. The CDR3: CASSHHPGQTNEKLFF. CDR3 DNA sequence: TGTGCCAGCAGCCATCACCCGGGACAGACTAATGAAAAACTGTTTTTT.

This chain joins TRBV30 and TRBJ2-1, with D unresolved. V was clipped by 0 bases and J by 2 bases, with 11 bases between them. Germline values: CDR1 GTSNPN, CDR2 SVGIG (reference sequence). There are 15 residues in the CDR3. The CDR3 coding sequence is TGTGCCTGGAGTGTACTTAGGGCCCCCTACAATGAGCAGTTCTTC. This sequence encodes CAWSVLRAPYNEQFF.

This clone was seen only once. This chain links TRBV10-3 with TRBJ2-5, with 10 bases matching TRBD2. Per the germline V gene, CDR1 is ENHRY and CDR2 is SYGVKD. The CDR3 loop spans 18 amino acids. V lost 0 bases, J lost 3 bases, and 10 bases stayed unmatched. Written as DNA, the CDR3 is TGTGCCATCAGTGAGTCGCCAGCGGGAGGGAAGGGTAAAGAGACCCAGTACTTC. Translated: CAISESPAGGKGKETQYF.

This clone was picked up one time. The chain couples TRBV4-3 to TRBJ1-1; D unclear. The ends were cut back, 1 base at V and 0 bases at J, with 9 bases in the middle. CDR3 length: 15 amino acids. CDR1 and CDR2 from the germline V gene are LGHNA and YSLEER. The CDR3 nucleotides read TGCGCCAGCAGCCAAGGGGCAGGTCTGAACACTGAAGCTTTCTTT. Its translation is CASSQGAGLNTEAFF.

As regards this clone: Other DNA sequences in this specimen translate into the identical CDR3. The gene calls are TRBV5-1 and TRBJ2-5; D remains ambiguous. CDR3 length: 14 residues. V dropped 1 base and J dropped 2 bases, with 9 bases sitting between them. Germline CDR1 SGHRS, CDR2 YFSETQ. In DNA form, the CDR3 reads TGCGCCAGCAGCTTGCGGTCAGGACAAGAGACCCAGTACTTC. Its protein is CASSLRSGQETQYF.

This sequence joins TRBV7-2 and TRBJ1-5; TRBD1 is a possible D gene (6 bases). The CDR3 is 15 amino acids. Trimming cost V 5 bases and J 1 base, with 12 bases left between them. Germline assignment: CDR1 SGHTA and CDR2 FQGNSA. Here the CDR3 DNA reads TGTGCCAGCAGCAGACAGGAAGGGAGCAATCAGCCCCAGCATTTT. This gives the protein CASSRQEGSNQPQHF.

The chain combines TRBV25-1 with TRBJ2-7; TRBD2 matches at 7 bases. The CDR3 sequence is 14 residues long. The ends lost 3 bases at V and 2 bases at J; junction bases unmatched: 4. CDR1 MGHDK and CDR2 SYGVNS come from the germline V gene. The CDR3 here is CASSDASGAYEQYF. CDR3 nucleotide sequence: TGTGCCAGCAGTGACGCTAGCGGAGCCTACGAGCAGTACTTC.

This clone was seen once. The chain couples TRBV6-5 to TRBJ1-5; 7 bases are a match to TRBD1. Germline V gene lookup returns CDR1 MNHEY and CDR2 SVGAGI. This CDR3 is built from 15 residues. The V and J ends lost 5 bases and 3 bases, in that order; junction bases with no gene match: 7. The CDR3 sequence: CASSPPGQNNQPQHF. The CDR3 coding sequence is TGTGCCAGCAGTCCCCCGGGACAGAACAATCAGCCCCAGCATTTT.

This clone was detected once. The V gene is TRBV19, the J gene TRBJ2-3; D possibly uses TRBD1 or TRBD2 (5 bases each). V lost 5 bases to trimming and J lost 4 bases, with 13 bases between them. Germline V gene data show CDR1 as LNHDA and CDR2 as SQIVND (reference sequence). This CDR3 comprises 14 residues. The CDR3 DNA sequence: TGTGCCAGTAGTGCCACTGGGGACGCAGATACGCAGTATTTT. This sequence encodes CASSATGDADTQYF.

This clone was counted once. The chain carries TRBV12-5 and TRBJ2-3; no firm D call. V dropped 0 bases and J dropped 8 bases, with 9 bases sitting between them. Per germline, CDR1 LGHNT and CDR2 FRNRAP. The CDR3 has 13 amino acids. The CDR3 DNA reads as TGTGCTAGTGGTTTGGTACTGTGGGGTACGCAGTATTTT. This gives the protein CASGLVLWGTQYF.

In regard to this clone: Within the sample, other DNA sequences also encode this same CDR3. CDR3 DNA sequence: TGTGCCAGCAGCGTCGGACTAGCGGGAGACTTCTACAATGAGCAGTTCTTC. Translated: CASSVGLAGDFYNEQFF. The V call is TRBV9, the J call TRBJ2-1, with 13 bases that match TRBD2. Germline-derived CDR1 and CDR2 are SGDLS and YYNGEE. The CDR3 totals 17 residues. The J segment lost 3 bases and the V segment lost 2 bases, leaving 5 bases of the junction unmatched.

The J gene is TRBJ2-1, the V gene TRBV6-1; D call uncertain. Germline CDR1 MNHNS, CDR2 SASEGT. V lost 1 base and J lost 3, with 16 bases in between. This CDR3 comprises 17 residues. The CDR3: CASSEDGRRIRYNEQFF. The CDR3 bases are TGTGCCAGCAGTGAAGACGGTCGGCGGATTCGCTACAATGAGCAGTTCTTC.

The chain uses TRBV29-1 and TRBJ2-1; 7 nucleotides agree with TRBD2. Trimming took 8 bases from V and 3 from J; bases not matched to a gene: 10. CDR3 size: 14 residues. CDR1 SQVTM and CDR2 ANQGSEA come from the germline V gene. CDR3 region: CSPYGGRNYNEQFF. The CDR3 coding sequence is TGCAGCCCGTACGGGGGGAGGAACTACAATGAGCAGTTCTTC.